The 10 T cell receptor beta chains given below trace back to one sample, sequenced in a study of graft-versus-host responses after intestinal transplantation. Which antigens these TCRs recognize remains unknown. TCRdb's table, derived via immunoSEQ multiplex PCR, lists solely in-frame clones and lacks some. The profile shows fewer than 90,000 clones, 94% of them singletons. The specimen was unstimulated CD4+ T cells sorted from spleen or lymph node cells, collected before transplant. The receptor set was obtained from a human donor who was the organ donor for an intestinal transplant.

The chain uses TRBV28 and TRBJ2-7; D is unresolved. V lost 4 bases, J lost 2 bases, and 6 bases lay in between. The CDR3 is 12 amino acids. Germline V CDR1 and CDR2: MDHEN, SYDVKM. CDR3: CASSYRAYEQYF. Written as DNA, the CDR3 is TGTGCCAGCAGTTACAGAGCCTACGAGCAGTACTTC. The variable domain in full, with the rest retrieved from reference TRBV28 and TRBJ2-7, is DVKVTQSSRYLVKRTGEKVFLECVQDMDHENMFWYRQDPGLGLRLIYFSYDVKMKEKGDIPEGYSVSREKKERFSLILESASTNQTSMYLCASSYRAYEQYFGPGTRLTVT.

The rearrangement uses TRBV11-3 and TRBJ1-3; weak D call: TRBD1 (6 bases). Germline V gene lookup returns CDR1 SGHNT and CDR2 YENEEA. The CDR3 contains 18 residues. Trimming took 1 base from V and 0 from J, leaving 16 bases between them. The CDR3 here is CASSLVGRGTSSGNTIYF. The CDR3, as DNA: TGTGCCAGCAGCTTAGTCGGGAGGGGGACGAGCTCTGGAAACACCATATATTTT. Looking up the rest from reference TRBV11-3 and TRBJ1-3 gives the full variable domain: EAGVVQSPRYKIIEKKQPVAFWCNPISGHNTLYWYLQNLGQGPELLIRYENEEAVDDSQLPKDRFSAERLKGVDSTLKIQPAELGDSAVYLCASSLVGRGTSSGNTIYFGEGSWLTVV.

V usage is TRBV25-1 and J usage is TRBJ1-6, with D hard to call. The germline V gene has CDR1 MGHDK and CDR2 SYGVNS. The length of the CDR3 is 12 residues. The V gene lost 3 bases and the J gene lost 10 bases, with 7 bases spanning the gap. CDR3 in DNA: TGTGCCAGCAGTGATGTGGGATCACCCCTCCACTTT. It specifies CASSDVGSPLHF.

The chain couples TRBV7-8 to TRBJ2-3; 8 nucleotides line up with TRBD2. CDR3 length: 16 amino acids. Losses at the gene ends were 1 base for V and 4 bases for J; bases not matched to a gene: 7. The germline V gene encodes CDR1 SGHVS and CDR2 FQNEAQ. The CDR3, as DNA: TGTGCCAGCAGCTTAGGTCCCGGGGGGGCCGCAGATACGCAGTATTTT. The encoded protein is CASSLGPGGAADTQYF. Supplemented by reference TRBV7-8 and TRBJ2-3, the full variable domain reads GAGVSQSPRYKVAKRGQDVALRCDPISGHVSLFWYQQALGQGPEFLTYFQNEAQLDKSGLPSDRFFAERPEGSVSTLKIQRTQQEDSAVYLCASSLGPGGAADTQYFGPGTRLTVL.

Of note for this clone: At the DNA level, this CDR3 is encoded by other sequences in the same sample as well. The chain is built from TRBV5-1 and TRBJ2-3, with 10 bases lining up with TRBD2. CDR3 length equals 17 residues. The germline CDR1 and CDR2 sequences are SGHRS and YFSETQ. V lost 0 bases, J lost 2 bases, and 6 bases stayed unmatched. The DNA for the CDR3 is TGCGCCAGCAGCTTGGTCGCTAGCGGGAGTTACACAGATACGCAGTATTTT. Its protein is CASSLVASGSYTDTQYF.

The chain couples TRBV27 to TRBJ1-5, with TRBD1 matching over 9 bases. This CDR3 region has 15 residues. V was pared by 5 bases and J by 2 bases, with 4 bases of the junction left unmatched. Germline loops: CDR1 MNHEY, CDR2 SMNVEV (reference sequence). CDR3 DNA sequence: TGTGCCAGCAGTCCGGGGGACAGGGGCAATCAGCCCCAGCATTTT. As protein: CASSPGDRGNQPQHF.

This clone showed up just once. The V gene is TRBV6-5, the J gene TRBJ1-5; D remains unclear. With 2 bases removed from V and 6 bases from J, the gap between germline ends came to 11 bases. Germline V lookup: CDR1 MNHEY, CDR2 SVGAGI. The CDR3 runs to 14 residues. The CDR3 loop is CASSYKGGIQPQHF. The DNA for the CDR3 is TGTGCCAGCAGTTACAAAGGAGGGATTCAGCCCCAGCATTTT.

The CDR3 DNA is TGTGCCAGCAGCTGGTCGAACAGGGCCGAATTGAACACTGAAGCTTTCTTT. Amino acid sequence: CASSWSNRAELNTEAFF. The V gene is TRBV7-8, the J gene TRBJ1-1, with D possibly being TRBD1 (6 bases). The V end lost 4 bases, the J end lost 0 bases, and 18 bases lay between the germline ends. Germline CDR1 reads SGHVS; CDR2 reads FQNEAQ. The CDR3 sequence is 17 residues long.

This clone was detected only once. The rearrangement joins TRBV9 to TRBJ2-3; 8 bases align to TRBD2. The CDR3 has 15 amino acids. Germline V gene data show CDR1 as SGDLS and CDR2 as YYNGEE. Germline trimming cut 0 bases from V and 4 bases from J; bases unmatched to any gene: 4. The CDR3 DNA is TGTGCCAGCAGCGTAGATCGGGGGGGCCCAGATACGCAGTATTTT. This gives the protein CASSVDRGGPDTQYF.

The V and J genes are TRBV6-1 and TRBJ2-6; no reliable D call. Germline-derived CDR1 and CDR2 are MNHNS and SASEGT. Trimming pared 7 bases from V and 0 bases from J, leaving 10 bases between. The CDR3 has 15 amino acids. The CDR3 loop is CASKPRSSGANVLTF. The CDR3, as DNA: TGTGCCAGCAAACCACGTAGCTCTGGGGCCAACGTCCTGACTTTC.